These 18 T cell receptor beta chains were all obtained from the same sample, sequenced in a study of blood T cell repertoires in COVID-19 (dated by TCRdb to about 2020). The library came from the immunoSEQ multiplex PCR assay. Imported from immuneACCESS, the table was reduced by TCRdb to in-frame sequences with V and J called. These copies leave out some clones; in studies compared against another copy, an unresolved V gene accounts for under half, and the cause of the remainder is not known. This sample has roughly 180,000 clones in its table, and approximately 86% of those were observed once. The ten largest clones add up to less than 3% of the sample. Sequencing input: peripheral blood. Source of these receptors: a woman in her thirties with active or convalescent COVID-19.

This CDR3 reads CASSGQGARLNTEAFF. The CDR3, as DNA: TGTGCCAGCAGCGGACAGGGGGCGCGATTGAACACTGAAGCTTTCTTT. The V call is TRBV7-2, the J call TRBJ1-1; TRBD1 agrees at 11 bases. Germline CDR1 is SGHTA and CDR2 is FQGNSA. The CDR3 has 16 amino acids. V dropped 5 bases and J dropped 0; count of bases not matched to a gene: 5.

The rearrangement links TRBV29-1 to TRBJ1-1; D is uncertain. Trimming shortened V by 5 bases and J by 0 bases, and 7 bases separated the two germline ends. The germline gives CDR1 SQVTM, CDR2 ANQGSEA. The CDR3 spans 12 residues. The CDR3 sequence: CSVTGLNTEAFF. DNA for the CDR3: TGCAGCGTTACGGGGTTGAACACTGAAGCTTTCTTT.

The V and J genes are TRBV2 and TRBJ1-1; no clear D gene. The CDR3 runs to 15 residues. V lost 7 bases to trimming and J lost 11 bases, with 26 bases between them. Germline assignment: CDR1 SNHLY and CDR2 FYNNEI. CDR3 region: CASTLLGSAEGRAFF. In DNA, the CDR3 is TGTGCCAGCACCCTCCTCGGGTCAGCCGAGGGTAGGGCTTTCTTT.

This chain links TRBV20-1 with TRBJ1-1; no reliable D call. Trimming took 5 bases from V and 1 from J, leaving 5 bases between them. The CDR3 is made up of 11 amino acids. Per germline, CDR1 DFQATT and CDR2 SNEGSKA (reference sequence). The CDR3 DNA reads as TGCAGTGCTGCCGGGAACACTGAAGCTTTCTTT. This gives the protein CSAAGNTEAFF.

This clone showed up just a few times. The V call is TRBV10-3, the J call TRBJ2-2; weak D call: TRBD1 (5 bases). The ends were cut back, 6 bases at V and 8 bases at J, with 10 bases in the middle. The CDR3 is 12 residues long. Germline values: CDR1 ENHRY, CDR2 SYGVKD. The CDR3 nucleotides are TGTGCCATCAGAAACAGGTGGGGGGAGCTGTTTTTT. Translation: CAIRNRWGELFF.

The chain uses TRBV7-8 and TRBJ1-3, with 7 bases that match TRBD1. The germline V gene encodes CDR1 SGHVS and CDR2 FQNEAQ. This CDR3 has 17 amino acids. Trimming at V came to 1 base and at J to 1 base, leaving 7 bases not matched to a gene. CDR3 in DNA: TGTGCCAGCAGCTTAGACAGGGGAATCCCGTCTGGAAACACCATATATTTT. This sequence encodes CASSLDRGIPSGNTIYF.

This chain joins TRBV24-1 and TRBJ2-2, with D perhaps TRBD1 (5 bases). The length of the CDR3 is 12 residues. Trimming cost V 9 bases and J 6 bases, with 10 bases left between them. CDR1 is KGHDR, CDR2 SFDVKD, per germline. The DNA for the CDR3 is TGTGCCACCGGGGCTTTAGCCGGGGAGCTGTTTTTT. It codes for CATGALAGELFF.

The chain employs TRBV18 and TRBJ2-7; D gene unclear. The CDR3 runs to 13 residues. Germline V gene data show CDR1 as KGHSH and CDR2 as LQKENI. V was cut by 3 bases and J by 1 base, with 7 bases left in between. The CDR3 DNA sequence: TGTGCCAGCTCACCTCGGGTGTCCTACGAGCAGTACTTC. Amino acids: CASSPRVSYEQYF.

This clone was counted between two and nine times. The rearrangement links TRBV28 to TRBJ2-2; possible D gene TRBD1, 5 bases. The CDR3 consists of 13 residues. V was trimmed by 6 bases and J by 6 bases, leaving 11 bases between them. Germline lookup yields CDR1 MDHEN and CDR2 SYDVKM. The chain's CDR3 is CASSYGHAGELFF. CDR3 in DNA: TGTGCCAGCAGCTATGGACACGCCGGGGAGCTGTTTTTT.

The chain recombines TRBV5-1 with TRBJ2-7, with D possibly being TRBD1 (6 bases). Germline V gene lookup returns CDR1 SGHRS and CDR2 YFSETQ. V lost 3 bases to trimming and J lost 2 bases, with 15 bases between them. The CDR3 covers 15 residues. The CDR3 DNA reads as TGCGCCAGCAGCTCAGGGGAAAACAGACCCTACGAGCAGTACTTC. This sequence encodes CASSSGENRPYEQYF.

The V call is TRBV3-1 (or the pseudogene TRBV3-2), the J call TRBJ2-2, with 8 bases identical to TRBD2. In germline, CDR1 is LGHDT, CDR2 YNNKEL (reference sequence). J gave up 8 bases and V 4 bases, and 9 bases lay outside the gene matches. The CDR3 runs 15 residues. CDR3 sequence: CASSPYGREWGELFF. The CDR3, as DNA: TGTGCCAGCAGCCCCTACGGGAGGGAATGGGGGGAGCTGTTTTTT.

This clone was seen more than once but under ten times. The chain recombines TRBV11-2 with TRBJ1-4; 8 nucleotides match TRBD1. The junction had 13 bases not matched to a gene; V was cut back by 2 bases and J by 8 bases. CDR3 length equals 17 residues. Germline CDR1 is SGHAT and CDR2 is FQNNGV. The CDR3 DNA sequence: TGTGCCAGCAGCTTAACTATCTCAGGGGGCGCCCAGGAAAAACTGTTTTTT. It encodes CASSLTISGGAQEKLFF.

The rearrangement joins TRBV19 to TRBJ2-4; the match to TRBD1 covers 7 bases. CDR3 length equals 17 residues. CDR1 LNHDA and CDR2 SQIVND come from the germline V gene (reference sequence). With 6 bases clipped from V and 0 bases from J, the junction kept 11 bases outside the gene matches. The CDR3 reads CASSWGGQAGAKNIQYF. The CDR3 coding sequence is TGTGCCAGTAGCTGGGGTGGACAGGCGGGAGCCAAAAACATTCAGTACTTC.

In its sample, this clone was seen once. The chain is built from TRBV3-1 (or the pseudogene TRBV3-2) and TRBJ1-1; tentatively, D is TRBD1 (6 bases). V gave up 5 bases and J gave up 5 bases, with 15 bases separating them. The CDR3 spans 14 residues. Germline V gene data show CDR1 as LGHDT and CDR2 as YNNKEL (reference sequence). DNA for the CDR3: TGTGCCAGCAGCTCCAGGGGCGGAAGAACTGAAGCTTTCTTT. It specifies CASSSRGGRTEAFF.

This rearrangement joins TRBV12-3 or TRBV12-4 to TRBJ1-2, with D perhaps matching TRBD1 (6 bases). The CDR3 contains 12 residues. V lost 4 bases to trimming and J lost 4 bases, with 7 bases between them. In DNA form, the CDR3 reads TGTGCCAGCAGTTCGGACAGCTATGGCTACACCTTC. This translates into CASSSDSYGYTF.

The chain recombines TRBV10-2 with TRBJ1-1; weak D call: TRBD1 (6 bases). The CDR3 consists of 14 residues. V shed 0 bases and J shed 1 base, with 6 bases lying between them. Germline CDR1 WSHSY, CDR2 SAAADI. CDR3 amino acids: CASSESGGNTEAFF. CDR3 sequence (DNA): TGCGCCAGCAGTGAGTCAGGGGGGAACACTGAAGCTTTCTTT.

The chain is built from TRBV7-2 and TRBJ2-1; 9 bases agree with TRBD2. The CDR3 contains 17 residues. The germline V gene has CDR1 SGHTA and CDR2 FQGNSA. Trimming removed 2 bases from V and 7 bases from J; junction bases left unmatched: 12. The CDR3 protein is CASSLRVSAGGTNEQFF. In nucleotides, the CDR3 is TGTGCCAGCAGCTTACGGGTCTCAGCGGGAGGTACGAATGAGCAGTTCTTC.

This rearrangement joins TRBV7-8 to TRBJ2-5; D perhaps matches TRBD2 (6 bases). V shed 5 bases and J shed 2 bases, with 15 bases lying between them. Germline CDR1 is SGHVS and CDR2 is FQNEAQ. The CDR3 runs 15 residues. CDR3 coding DNA: TGTGCCAGCAGCCAGGGTTGGGGGGTTCAAGAGACCCAGTACTTC. This encodes CASSQGWGVQETQYF.